These 17 T cell receptor beta chains were sequenced from one sample in a study of cytomegalovirus exposure and HLA in healthy donors. Both 60 Vbeta primers and 13 Jbeta primers went into the PCR. Data came from immunoSEQ multiplex PCR; TCRdb stores just in-frame clones and leaves some out. The sample shows tens of thousands of clones, around 81% of them seen only once. The specimen sequenced was PBMCs. Every receptor here comes from a male donor in good health and CMV-seronegative.

This chain joins TRBV5-1 and TRBJ2-1; tentatively, D is TRBD1 (6 bases). CDR1 and CDR2 from the germline V gene are SGHRS and YFSETQ. CDR3 size: 15 residues. V was cut by 0 bases and J by 5 bases, with 12 bases left in between. The CDR3 reads CASSLDGQTHNEQFF. As DNA, the CDR3 is TGCGCCAGCAGCTTGGATGGACAGACTCACAATGAGCAGTTCTTC.

This chain links TRBV29-1 with TRBJ1-2, with TRBD1 matching over 8 bases. V shed 6 bases and J 4 bases; nucleotides not matched to a gene: 16. The length of the CDR3 is 16 residues. Per the germline V gene, CDR1 is SQVTM and CDR2 is ANQGSEA. The CDR3 loop is CSVSGSRGLSAYGYTF. CDR3 sequence (DNA): TGCAGCGTGTCGGGGAGCAGGGGGCTGTCGGCCTATGGCTACACCTTC.

This clone was recorded once. This rearrangement joins TRBV6-5 to TRBJ1-6, with a weak D call TRBD1 (6 bases). V was trimmed by 6 bases and J by 2 bases, leaving 8 bases between them. The CDR3 contains 14 residues. CDR1 and CDR2 (germline): MNHEY, SVGAGI. As DNA, the CDR3 is TGTGCCAGCAGGCAGGGGACCTATAATTCACCCCTCCACTTT. It yields the protein CASRQGTYNSPLHF.

The V call is TRBV11-2, the J call TRBJ1-6; no definite D call. This CDR3 is 14 amino acids long. The V end lost 1 base, the J end lost 16 bases, and 17 bases lay between the germline ends. Germline V gene data show CDR1 as SGHAT and CDR2 as FQNNGV. For the CDR3, the DNA is TGTGCCAGCAGCTTAGGGTACTCTGGCCGGGGTCTCCACTTT. As protein: CASSLGYSGRGLHF.

The chain has TRBV9 and TRBJ1-4, with D unclear. The CDR3 sequence is 15 residues long. The germline V and J ends were trimmed by 0 bases and 0 bases, with 6 bases remaining between them. Germline V gives CDR1 SGDLS, CDR2 YYNGEE. In nucleotides, the CDR3 is TGTGCCAGCAGCGTAGGGGCCGCAACTAATGAAAAACTGTTTTTT. It encodes CASSVGAATNEKLFF.

This rearrangement joins TRBV6-6 to TRBJ1-2, with 9 bases matching TRBD1. V shed 6 bases, J shed 0 bases, and the junction held 5 bases outside the gene matches. This CDR3 contains 15 residues. CDR1 is MNHNY and CDR2 is SVGAGI in the germline V gene (reference sequence). The CDR3 loop is CASRAGTGTNYGYTF. Here the CDR3 DNA reads TGTGCCAGCAGGGCCGGGACAGGGACTAACTATGGCTACACCTTC.

The chain is built from TRBV10-3 and TRBJ1-1; 9 bases are shared with TRBD1. V lost 10 bases to trimming and J lost 0 bases; unmatched junction nucleotides: 3. The CDR3 loop spans 13 amino acids. Germline CDR1 reads ENHRY; CDR2 reads SYGVKD. CDR3 sequence: CATGTGLNTEAFF. The CDR3, as DNA: TGTGCCACCGGGACAGGGTTGAACACTGAAGCTTTCTTT.

The V gene is TRBV6-1, the J gene TRBJ1-2; TRBD1 agrees at 9 bases. J was trimmed by 6 bases and V by 8 bases; bases with no gene match: 10. Germline CDR1 is MNHNS and CDR2 is SASEGT. The CDR3 is 14 residues long. The CDR3 sequence: CASGTTQGADGYTF. Here the CDR3 DNA reads TGTGCCAGCGGAACGACACAGGGGGCTGATGGCTACACCTTC.

As regards this clone: One end of the junction is discordant with germline, which a read error may explain. This chain links TRBV4-3 with TRBJ2-6, with 9 bases lining up with TRBD2. The CDR3 totals 18 residues. Germline loops: CDR1 LGHNA, CDR2 YSLEER. CDR3 in DNA: TGCGCCAGCAGCCAAGATGCTAGCGGGGTTTCTGGGGCCAACGCCCTGACTTTC. Its protein product is CASSQDASGVSGANALTF.

As DNA, the CDR3 is TGTGCCAGCAGCCCAGGGCCCAGGCAACGTGGCTACACCTTC. Protein sequence: CASSPGPRQRGYTF. The chain is built from TRBV4-2 and TRBJ1-2; possibly TRBD1 for D (5 bases). V was pared by 4 bases and J by 7 bases, with 16 bases between. The CDR3 has 14 residues. CDR1 is LGHNA, CDR2 YNFKEQ, per germline.

This chain connects TRBV5-4 to TRBJ2-4; 9 nucleotides line up with TRBD1. The CDR3 is 15 amino acids. J gave up 7 bases and V 4 bases, and 9 bases lay outside the gene matches. Per the germline V gene, CDR1 is SGHNT and CDR2 is YYREEE (reference sequence). The DNA for the CDR3 is TGTGCCAGCAGCCCTGCGGGACAGGGCTGGAACATTCAGTACTTC. Protein product: CASSPAGQGWNIQYF.

This clone was recorded a few times. The chain couples TRBV4-2 to TRBJ2-1; 9 bases map to TRBD2. Germline CDR1 LGHNA, CDR2 YNFKEQ. This CDR3 contains 15 residues. Trimming at V came to 0 bases and at J to 6 bases, leaving 3 bases not matched to a gene. CDR3 region: CASSQERGGGNEQFF. The CDR3 DNA reads TGTGCCAGCAGCCAAGAGCGGGGGGGCGGCAATGAGCAGTTCTTC.

The table lists this clone with a few counts. The chain has TRBV19 and TRBJ2-3; maybe TRBD1 (6 bases). Per germline, CDR1 LNHDA and CDR2 SQIVND (reference sequence). This CDR3 region has 13 residues. Trimming removed 5 bases from V and 5 bases from J, with 11 bases in between. This chain's CDR3 is CASSVSGVDTQYF. The CDR3 region has the DNA TGTGCCAGTAGTGTCTCAGGGGTAGATACGCAGTATTTT.

V usage is TRBV7-2 and J usage is TRBJ2-7; the match to TRBD2 covers 11 bases. The CDR3 has 16 amino acids. Unmatched junction bases numbered 4, after V lost 1 base and J lost 2 bases. From germline, CDR1 is SGHTA and CDR2 FQGNSA. The DNA of the CDR3 is TGTGCCAGCAGCTTAGATAGCGGGGGGGTGCCCTACGAGCAGTACTTC. This gives the protein CASSLDSGGVPYEQYF.

This chain connects TRBV5-6 to TRBJ2-7; TRBD1 agrees at 9 bases. Germline CDR1 is SGHDT and CDR2 is YYEEEE. The CDR3 contains 15 residues. The J segment lost 5 bases and the V segment lost 3 bases, leaving 9 bases of the junction unmatched. The CDR3, as DNA: TGTGCCAGCAGCTCCTTCCCGGGACAGGGTGACGAGCAGTACTTC. Translating gives CASSSFPGQGDEQYF.

This chain's CDR3 is CASTILRTHGEGETQYF. In DNA, the CDR3 is TGTGCCAGCACCATACTTAGGACCCACGGGGAGGGAGAGACCCAGTACTTC. The chain combines TRBV7-8 with TRBJ2-5; the match to TRBD2 covers 7 bases. V shed 7 bases and J 4 bases; nucleotides not matched to a gene: 18. Germline V gene data show CDR1 as SGHVS and CDR2 as FQNEAQ. There are 17 residues in the CDR3. The full variable domain, completed using reference TRBV7-8 and TRBJ2-5, is GAGVSQSPRYKVAKRGQDVALRCDPISGHVSLFWYQQALGQGPEFLTYFQNEAQLDKSGLPSDRFFAERPEGSVSTLKIQRTQQEDSAVYLCASTILRTHGEGETQYFGPGTRLLVL.

This chain links TRBV27 with TRBJ2-3; maybe TRBD2 (5 bases). The V end lost 6 bases, the J end lost 0 bases, and 13 bases lay between the germline ends. CDR1 MNHEY and CDR2 SMNVEV come from the germline V gene (reference sequence). The CDR3 extends over 15 amino acids. The CDR3 reads CASRPGWGSTDTQYF. The CDR3 DNA reads as TGTGCCAGCAGGCCGGGATGGGGTAGCACAGATACGCAGTATTTT.